Below, 15 T cell receptor beta chains from the same sample are listed, as sequenced in a study of shared clonotypes between healthy human individuals. TCRdb's table, derived via immunoSEQ multiplex PCR, lists solely in-frame clones and lacks some. The sample shows about 2.5 million clones, roughly 92% of them seen only once. The sequenced material came from naive CD4+ T cells from PBMCs. Regarding subset: CD45RA+ positively selected. Receptors originate from a young man in good health. Some clones in this sample may be carry-over from other donors' samples.

About this clone: The junction differs from germline at one of its ends, possibly a read error. The rearrangement links TRBV4-1 to TRBJ2-2, with D possibly TRBD2 on 6 matching bases. Germline CDR1 is MGHRA and CDR2 is YSYEKL. The CDR3 covers 16 residues. CDR3 residues: CASSQALAGTTGELFF. The CDR3 DNA reads TGCGCCAGCAGTCAAGCGTTGGCGGGAACCACCGGGGAGCTGTTTTTT.

The chain carries TRBV11-2 and TRBJ1-1; D gene ambiguous. V dropped 1 base and J dropped 7 bases, with 10 bases sitting between them. Per the germline V gene, CDR1 is SGHAT and CDR2 is FQNNGV. The CDR3 runs to 13 residues. CDR3 coding DNA: TGTGCCAGCAGCTTAGGGAGCGGTATTGAAGCTTTCTTT. Encoded protein: CASSLGSGIEAFF.

Notes on this clone: Other DNA sequences in this specimen translate into the identical CDR3. This chain joins TRBV5-4 and TRBJ2-5; TRBD2 agrees at 7 bases. Germline assignment: CDR1 SGHNT and CDR2 YYREEE (reference sequence). The CDR3 runs 15 residues. V was pared by 0 bases and J by 2 bases, with 4 bases of the junction left unmatched. The chain's CDR3 is CASSLASGRQETQYF. The CDR3 DNA follows: TGTGCCAGCAGCTTGGCTAGCGGCAGGCAAGAGACCCAGTACTTC.

This clone was detected only once. As DNA, the CDR3 is TGTGCCAGCAGCTTATCCGAGGGGGTCACTTACGAGCAGTACTTC. This encodes CASSLSEGVTYEQYF. The chain combines TRBV7-2 with TRBJ2-7, with D tentatively TRBD1 (6 bases). The CDR3 runs 15 residues. V was pared by 2 bases and J by 4 bases, with 15 bases between. Germline V gene lookup returns CDR1 SGHTA and CDR2 FQGNSA.

The chain carries TRBV7-9 and TRBJ2-2, with 11 nucleotides matching TRBD1. The germline V gene has CDR1 SEHNR and CDR2 FQNEAQ (reference sequence). The CDR3 covers 16 residues. Trimming cost V 4 bases and J 2 bases; bases outside gene matches: 3. The CDR3 region is CASSSGTGGNTGELFF. The CDR3 nucleotides are TGTGCCAGCAGCTCTGGGACAGGGGGTAACACCGGGGAGCTGTTTTTT.

V usage is TRBV7-3 and J usage is TRBJ2-3; no definite D call. The germline CDR1 and CDR2 sequences are SGHTA and FQGTGA. This CDR3 has 14 amino acids. V was clipped by 2 bases and J by 3 bases, with 9 bases between them. DNA for the CDR3: TGTGCCAGCAGCTTAGGTCCCGCGACAGATACGCAGTATTTT. This codes for CASSLGPATDTQYF.

The rearrangement joins TRBV9 to TRBJ2-7, with a tentative D call TRBD1 (6 bases). V was pared by 0 bases and J by 2 bases, with 12 bases between. The CDR3 has 15 amino acids. The germline V gene has CDR1 SGDLS and CDR2 YYNGEE. The CDR3 DNA reads as TGTGCCAGCAGCGTAGCCGGGACATCCGCCTACGAGCAGTACTTC. It codes for CASSVAGTSAYEQYF. The full variable domain, its missing parts supplied by reference TRBV9 and TRBJ2-7, is DSGVTQTPKHLITATGQRVTLRCSPRSGDLSVYWYQQSLDQGLQFLIQYYNGEERAKGNILERFSAQQFPDLHSELNLSSLELGDSALYFCASSVAGTSAYEQYFGPGTRLTVT.

The V call is TRBV5-5, the J call TRBJ2-2; no definite D call. Germline lookup yields CDR1 SGHKS and CDR2 YYEKEE (reference sequence). The CDR3 covers 13 residues. Between the trimmed V and J ends, which lost 1 base and 7 bases, there was a span of 8 bases. The CDR3 protein is CASSLITIGELFF. The CDR3 nucleotides read TGTGCCAGCAGCTTGATCACGATCGGGGAGCTGTTTTTT. The full variable domain, rest sourced from reference TRBV5-5 and TRBJ2-2, is DAGVTQSPTHLIKTRGQQVTLRCSPISGHKSVSWYQQVLGQGPQFIFQYYEKEERGRGNFPDRFSARQFPNYSSELNVNALLLGDSALYLCASSLITIGELFFGEGSRLTVL.

CDR3 coding DNA: TGTGCCAGCAGCTCCCCGAGGTGGGCTATCAAATTGGGAAATGAAAAACTGTTTTTT. Translating it yields CASSSPRWAIKLGNEKLFF. The V gene is TRBV7-3, the J gene TRBJ1-4; D gene unclear. V lost 4 bases and J 5 bases, leaving 26 bases between the germline ends. The length of the CDR3 is 19 residues. Per germline, CDR1 SGHTA and CDR2 FQGTGA.

V gene TRBV7-9 combines with J gene TRBJ2-2, with D uncertain. V was cut by 5 bases and J by 7 bases, with 14 bases left in between. CDR1 SEHNR and CDR2 FQNEAQ come from the germline V gene (reference sequence). The CDR3 extends over 14 amino acids. The CDR3 region is CASSPTSGSGELFF. In DNA, the CDR3 is TGTGCCAGCAGCCCAACGTCGGGCAGCGGGGAGCTGTTTTTT.

V gene TRBV5-1 combines with J gene TRBJ2-2; TRBD1 is a possible D gene (5 bases). V lost 4 bases and J lost 4, with 11 bases in between. The CDR3 loop spans 14 amino acids. Germline CDR1 reads SGHRS; CDR2 reads YFSETQ. For the CDR3, the DNA is TGCGCCAGCAGCCAGGGTTTGCGCACCGGGGAGCTGTTTTTT. It translates to CASSQGLRTGELFF.

This rearrangement joins TRBV27 to TRBJ2-3; D remains ambiguous. Germline V lookup: CDR1 MNHEY, CDR2 SMNVEV (reference sequence). The CDR3 is 13 residues long. V shed 6 bases and J shed 5 bases, with 12 bases lying between them. CDR3 sequence reads: CASSITGEDTQYF. In nucleotides, the CDR3 is TGTGCCAGCAGCATTACCGGAGAAGATACGCAGTATTTT.

As concerns this clone: Other DNA sequences within the sample encode an identical CDR3. This chain uses TRBV11-2 with TRBJ2-2; D gene unclear. In germline, CDR1 is SGHAT, CDR2 FQNNGV. The ends were cut back, 5 bases at V and 0 bases at J, with 7 bases in the middle. The CDR3 covers 14 residues. CDR3: CASSLTPNTGELFF. For the CDR3, the DNA is TGTGCCAGCAGCCTCACTCCGAACACCGGGGAGCTGTTTTTT. Complete variable domain (other parts from reference TRBV11-2 and TRBJ2-2): EAGVAQSPRYKIIEKRQSVAFWCNPISGHATLYWYQQILGQGPKLLIQFQNNGVVDDSQLPKDRFSAERLKGVDSTLKIQPAKLEDSAVYLCASSLTPNTGELFFGEGSRLTVL.

The chain joins TRBV19 to TRBJ1-6; D not resolved. V lost 5 bases and J lost 7, with 6 bases in between. In germline, CDR1 is LNHDA, CDR2 SQIVND (reference sequence). This CDR3 contains 12 residues. The DNA for the CDR3 is TGTGCCAGTAGTGTCAACAATTCACCCCTCCACTTT. This gives the protein CASSVNNSPLHF.

This clone has only one observation. The rearrangement uses TRBV7-2 and TRBJ2-7, with 10 bases matching TRBD2. Per germline, CDR1 SGHTA and CDR2 FQGNSA. The CDR3 runs to 16 residues. V lost 0 bases and J lost 5; bases outside the gene matches: 7. CDR3 DNA sequence: TGTGCCAGCAGCTTAGCGCGCCTAGCGGGAGTCAACGAGCAGTACTTC. It codes for CASSLARLAGVNEQYF.